This entry features one T cell receptor (beta chain) sequence. The antigen is unknown. The data are from a study of cytotoxic CD8 clonotypes in ibrutinib-treated CLL. Study-level background: Among the patients, over 9 presented as relapsed/refractory and 15 as treatment-naive; 17 showed unmutated IGHV. Approximately 25 partial and 2 complete responses; at median 68 months, about 14 remitted, around 12 progressed. Findings of the study overall: Whereas clonality rose at ibrutinib response, it declined toward baseline at progression. Public clonotypes, an uncommon group, contracted or remained stable on treatment.

Germline V CDR1 and CDR2: MNHEY, SMNVEV (reference sequence). The CDR3 is made up of 15 amino acids. V gave up 2 bases and J gave up 5 bases; unmatched junction bases: 6. Repertoires were generated with immunoSEQ multiplex PCR, while TCRdb's copy carries only in-frame clones and drops some. The sample lists 35,000 or so clones, around 75% occurring once. This chain links TRBV27 with TRBJ1-2, with 9 bases that match TRBD1. Sequences were derived from PBMCs, sampled at disease progression, from a patient treated with ibrutinib. This TCR was sampled from a human donor with chronic lymphocytic leukemia. The CDR3 bases are TGTGCCAGCAGTTTAGCTGGGACAGGGACTTATGGCTACACCTTC. It codes for CASSLAGTGTYGYTF.